The entry that follows covers one T cell receptor (beta chain) sequence. Its antigen is unknown. Time point reported: sample taken at primary tumor resection. There were 70 to 80 donors, all of them untreated patients with early-stage non-small cell lung cancer. From tumor, nontumor lung or frozen PBMC, whole RNA was taken unsorted for sequencing. This CDR3 is 15 amino acids long. The V segment lost 0 bases and the J segment 1 base; nucleotides outside the gene matches: 2. Germline values: CDR1 SGDLS, CDR2 YYNGEE. This entry comes from a study of spatial heterogeneity in lung cancer. Study findings and constraints: The study found ubiquitous expanded tumor TCRs in blood more at resection than follow-up.

In TCRdb, the 5' RACE reads were re-called with MiXCR into one record per CDR3 protein. The sample has fewer than 45,000 distinct CDR3 sequences, about 7% seen once. This receptor was identified in a female donor with early-stage non-small cell lung cancer. The source was PBMCs, collected at surgery. The rearrangement links TRBV9 to TRBJ2-3; 7 nucleotides align to TRBD2. In DNA, the CDR3 is TGTGCCAGCAGCGTAGCAAGCGGGGGCACAGATACGCAGTATTTT. Translation: CASSVASGGTDTQYF. The full variable domain, completed using reference TRBV9 and TRBJ2-3, is DSGVTQTPKHLITATGQRVTLRCSPRSGDLSVYWYQQSLDQGLQFLIQYYNGEERAKGNILERFSAQQFPDLHSELNLSSLELGDSALYFCASSVASGGTDTQYFGPGTRLTVL.